The clone carrying this T cell receptor beta chain has a single count. Antigen specificity is unknown. Its ends do not fully match the called genes, so a read error is possible. This sample is part of a study of CD8 T cells in Susac syndrome. Study findings and constraints: In its TCR sequencing and HLA analysis, the study acknowledged that the number of individuals was relatively small.

An input of 0.5 to 1 ug of RNA was subjected to reverse transcription using random hexamers. Amplification of TCR beta CDR3 was carried out by immunoSEQ multiplex PCR, which covered 54 Vbeta and 13 Jbeta segments. TCRdb passed the immunoSEQ multiplex PCR reads through MiXCR, listing each CDR3 protein once. The sample contains 150,000 to 200,000 distinct CDR3 sequences, around 96% of which appear only once. The CDR3 spans 13 residues. The V gene's germline CDR1 is SGHNT and CDR2 YENEEA. Sequencing of TCR beta was carried out in blood CD8+ and CD4+ T cells. Treatment-naive patients with stable or active relapsing-remitting disease served as multiple sclerosis controls.

This TCR was recovered from a human donor with multiple sclerosis. Sequenced input: CD4+ T cells from PBMCs. The chain is built from TRBV11-3 and TRBJ2-1; D is perhaps TRBD2 (5 bases). The CDR3 is CASRDSVGRSEGF. The CDR3 region has the DNA TGTGCCAGCAGGGATAGCGTTGGCCGGAGCGAGGGCTTC.